The 23 T cell receptor beta chains listed next were all sequenced from one sample in a study of beta chain features in type 1 diabetes. The whole isolated RNA underwent reverse transcription, so sequencing captured expressed TCRB transcripts. Measured with immunoSEQ multiplex PCR; TCRdb has only the in-frame clones, and not every one. The table includes some 410,000 clones, approximately 10% detected once. Sequencing was performed on naive CD4+ T cells from blood. The receptors derive from a woman under 30 in good health.

The chain uses TRBV19 and TRBJ2-1, with no clear D. The CDR3 has 11 residues. V dropped 7 bases and J dropped 3 bases, with 4 bases sitting between them. Germline CDR1 LNHDA, CDR2 SQIVND (reference sequence). CDR3 amino acids: CASTGYNEQFF. The CDR3 DNA follows: TGTGCCAGTACTGGCTACAATGAGCAGTTCTTC.

In this sample, this clone turned up a few times. The chain is built from TRBV5-6 and TRBJ2-7, with D tentatively TRBD1 (5 bases). Trimming took 0 bases from V and 5 from J, leaving 9 bases between them. The CDR3 runs to 13 residues. Germline lookup yields CDR1 SGHDT and CDR2 YYEEEE. The CDR3, as DNA: TGTGCCAGCAGCTTGGTGGGCAGGGACGAGCAGTACGTC. Translation gives CASSLVGRDEQYV.

This clone was recorded a few times. The rearrangement uses TRBV7-2 and TRBJ2-3; D might be TRBD2 (6 bases). Germline V CDR1 and CDR2: SGHTA, FQGNSA. V dropped 10 bases and J dropped 0 bases, with 11 bases sitting between them. CDR3 length equals 13 residues. The CDR3 nucleotides read TGTGCCACCGGGACTCACAGCACAGATACGCAGTATTTT. This codes for CATGTHSTDTQYF.

A remark on this clone: Different DNA sequences within this sample yield the same CDR3. The chain uses TRBV27 and TRBJ2-6; no firm D call. This CDR3 is built from 14 residues. Trimming removed 1 base at V and 1 base at J, with 2 bases between. Germline V gene data show CDR1 as MNHEY and CDR2 as SMNVEV (reference sequence). Here the CDR3 DNA reads TGTGCCAGCAGTTTATTATCTGGGGCCAACGTCCTGACTTTC. Its translation: CASSLLSGANVLTF. Supplemented by reference TRBV27 and TRBJ2-6, the full variable domain reads EAQVTQNPRYLITVTGKKLTVTCSQNMNHEYMSWYRQDPGLGLRQIYYSMNVEVTDKGDVPEGYKVSRKEKRNFPLILESPSPNQTSLYFCASSLLSGANVLTFGAGSRLTVL.

The CDR3 loop is CATSRDRMGWNQPQHF. DNA of the CDR3: TGTGCCACCAGCAGAGATAGGATGGGTTGGAATCAGCCCCAGCATTTT. The chain uses TRBV15 and TRBJ1-5, with D unclear. From germline, CDR1 is LNHNV and CDR2 YYDKDF (reference sequence). The V and J ends lost 0 bases and 4 bases respectively, with 13 bases between them. This CDR3 comprises 16 residues.

The CDR3, as DNA: TGTGCCAGCAGCCAGCCTCACCGAGGAAACACCATATATTTT. Translated, it gives CASSQPHRGNTIYF. The V gene is TRBV6-5, the J gene TRBJ1-3; unclear D gene. The CDR3 consists of 14 residues. V was clipped by 6 bases and J by 4 bases, with 13 bases between them. Germline lookup yields CDR1 MNHEY and CDR2 SVGAGI.

The rearrangement links TRBV4-3 to TRBJ2-1; no reliable D call. The germline CDR1 and CDR2 sequences are LGHNA and YSLEER. The length of the CDR3 is 14 residues. V was shortened by 3 bases and J by 4 bases, with 10 bases between the two germline ends. The CDR3 DNA reads as TGCGCCAGCAGCCAGGGTGGTAGGTACAATGAGCAGTTCTTC. It codes for CASSQGGRYNEQFF.

This clone was observed a handful of times. This rearrangement joins TRBV28 to TRBJ1-4, with 7 bases matching TRBD1. V lost 4 bases and J lost 8; bases outside the gene matches: 10. In germline, CDR1 is MDHEN, CDR2 SYDVKM. The CDR3 loop spans 15 amino acids. In DNA form, the CDR3 reads TGTGCCAGCAGTTGGGTCGGGACAGCTATGGAAAAACTGTTTTTT. Translating it yields CASSWVGTAMEKLFF.

This rearrangement joins TRBV19 to TRBJ1-6; 7 bases are shared with TRBD1. Germline V lookup: CDR1 LNHDA, CDR2 SQIVND (reference sequence). The CDR3 runs 15 residues. The V and J ends lost 4 bases and 5 bases, in that order; junction bases with no gene match: 5. The CDR3 DNA sequence: TGTGCCAGTAGTACGGACAGGATTCATAATTCACCCCTCCACTTT. Translation: CASSTDRIHNSPLHF.

This clone was seen more than once but under ten times. The sample carries other DNA sequences with the same CDR3. The V gene is TRBV7-2, the J gene TRBJ2-7, with 10 bases fitting TRBD2. The V gene's germline CDR1 is SGHTA and CDR2 FQGNSA. This CDR3 is 15 amino acids long. Trimming took 2 bases from V and 4 from J; bases not matched to a gene: 5. The DNA of the CDR3 is TGTGCCAGCAGCTTACGAGCGGGAGGGCCGTACGAGCAGTACTTC. Its translation is CASSLRAGGPYEQYF.

This clone has more than one count but fewer than ten. CDR3 nucleotide sequence: TGTGCCAGCAGCCCGATTCGGGGAGGGGCCGGTGAAAAACTGTTTTTT. As protein: CASSPIRGGAGEKLFF. This rearrangement joins TRBV7-6 to TRBJ1-4; D possibly corresponds to TRBD1 (5 bases). Germline V gene sequence: CDR1 SGHVS, CDR2 FNYEAQ. The CDR3 length is 16 residues. The germline V and J ends were trimmed by 5 bases and 7 bases, with 20 bases remaining between them.

As to this clone: The sample contains more than one DNA sequence encoding this CDR3. J is TRBJ1-2 and V is TRBV10-3; D gene unclear. Per germline, CDR1 ENHRY and CDR2 SYGVKD. V was pared by 4 bases and J by 2 bases, with 8 bases between. This CDR3 spans 13 amino acids. The CDR3 sequence: CAISGTGNYGYTF. Here the CDR3 DNA reads TGTGCCATCAGTGGGACGGGAAACTATGGCTACACCTTC.

This clone came up a few times. Here the CDR3 reads CATSKTGPYEQYF. In DNA form, the CDR3 reads TGTGCCACCAGCAAGACAGGCCCCTACGAGCAGTACTTC. The chain combines TRBV15 with TRBJ2-7; possibly TRBD1 for D (6 bases). With 4 bases removed from V and 2 bases from J, the gap between germline ends came to 9 bases. CDR1 is LNHNV and CDR2 is YYDKDF in the germline V gene (reference sequence). The CDR3 has 13 amino acids.

This clone was seen only a few times. V is TRBV21-1 and J is TRBJ2-1; TRBD1 is the table's D call and was not checked against the DNA. TRBV21-1 is a pseudogene segment. The CDR3 is 14 amino acids. CDR3: CASSKSVKGAEQFF. As DNA, the CDR3 is TGTGCCAGCAGCAAGTCAGTTAAAGGGGCTGAGCAGTTCTTC.

V is TRBV2 and J is TRBJ2-2; 8 nucleotides line up with TRBD2. CDR1 and CDR2 (germline): SNHLY, FYNNEI. CDR3 length: 14 residues. V trimming: 5 bases; J trimming: 6 bases; junction bases outside the gene matches: 5. CDR3 sequence: CASSLAGLAGELFF. As DNA, the CDR3 is TGTGCCAGCAGTCTAGCGGGTTTAGCCGGGGAGCTGTTTTTT.

This sequence joins TRBV5-4 and TRBJ2-7; the match to TRBD2 covers 8 bases. V shed 0 bases and J 0 bases; nucleotides not matched to a gene: 5. This CDR3 is built from 16 residues. Germline V gene lookup returns CDR1 SGHNT and CDR2 YYREEE (reference sequence). The CDR3 nucleotides are TGTGCCAGCAGCTTGGTTGGTAGCGGGATCTCCTACGAGCAGTACTTC. Residues: CASSLVGSGISYEQYF.

This clone was seen a handful of times. The genes are TRBV7-3 and TRBJ2-3; a weak D match, TRBD1 (5 bases). This CDR3 spans 14 amino acids. V lost 5 bases to trimming and J lost 0 bases, with 9 bases between them. Germline V gene lookup returns CDR1 SGHTA and CDR2 FQGTGA. The CDR3 bases are TGTGCCAGCAGCCAAAAGGGGAGCACAGATACGCAGTATTTT. Amino acids: CASSQKGSTDTQYF. The entire variable domain, with the rest obtained from reference TRBV7-3 and TRBJ2-3, is as follows: GAGVSQTPSNKVTEKGKYVELRCDPISGHTALYWYRQSLGQGPEFLIYFQGTGAADDSGLPNDRFFAVRPEGSVSTLKIQRTERGDSAVYLCASSQKGSTDTQYFGPGTRLTVL.

The chain uses TRBV5-6 and TRBJ1-5, with 8 positions matching TRBD1. Germline V CDR1 and CDR2: SGHDT, YYEEEE. Losses at the gene ends were 5 bases for V and 11 bases for J; bases not matched to a gene: 12. CDR3 length: 14 amino acids. This chain's CDR3 is CASSSGQALVAQHF. CDR3 bases: TGTGCCAGCAGTTCGGGACAGGCCCTGGTGGCCCAGCATTTT.

This clone was seen a few times. At the DNA level, this CDR3 is encoded by other sequences in the same sample as well. J is TRBJ2-3 and V is TRBV18; D remains ambiguous. CDR3 length: 12 amino acids. With 6 bases removed from V and 4 bases from J, the gap between germline ends came to 8 bases. The germline CDR1 and CDR2 sequences are KGHSH and LQKENI. This CDR3 is CASSPGPDTQYF. The CDR3 nucleotides are TGTGCCAGCTCCCCGGGCCCAGATACGCAGTATTTT.

This clone appeared many times. V usage is TRBV10-3 and J usage is TRBJ2-3; D gene uncertain. This CDR3 has 13 amino acids. Germline V lookup: CDR1 ENHRY, CDR2 SYGVKD. Trimming took off 5 bases at V and 5 bases at J, with 11 bases between the two ends. The CDR3 bases are TGTGCCATCAGTACAGAAAGTGGAGATACGCAGTATTTT. Its protein product is CAISTESGDTQYF.

In its sample, this clone was seen a few times. This chain connects TRBV5-4 to TRBJ2-2, with 11 bases fitting TRBD2. V lost 2 bases and J lost 1; bases outside the gene matches: 13. The germline V gene has CDR1 SGHNT and CDR2 YYREEE (reference sequence). The CDR3 covers 20 residues. The CDR3 bases are TGTGCCAGCAGCTTAAAACTAGCGGGAGATTACGAAGTGAACACCGGGGAGCTGTTTTTT. Protein product: CASSLKLAGDYEVNTGELFF.

This clone was seen a few times. V usage is TRBV7-3 and J usage is TRBJ1-1; D unclear. Germline-derived CDR1 and CDR2 are SGHTA and FQGTGA. V was shortened by 6 bases and J by 3 bases, with 11 bases between the two germline ends. This CDR3 is 13 amino acids long. The CDR3 spells CASSYGEDTEAFF. DNA of the CDR3: TGTGCCAGCAGTTACGGGGAGGACACTGAAGCTTTCTTT.

The rearrangement joins TRBV7-9 to TRBJ1-1, with D tentatively TRBD1 (6 bases). Trimming removed 5 bases from V and 0 bases from J, with 10 bases in between. Germline CDR1 is SEHNR and CDR2 is FQNEAQ (reference sequence). The CDR3 is 14 residues long. The CDR3 DNA sequence: TGTGCCAGCAGCCAGAGGACAGTGAACACTGAAGCTTTCTTT. As protein: CASSQRTVNTEAFF.